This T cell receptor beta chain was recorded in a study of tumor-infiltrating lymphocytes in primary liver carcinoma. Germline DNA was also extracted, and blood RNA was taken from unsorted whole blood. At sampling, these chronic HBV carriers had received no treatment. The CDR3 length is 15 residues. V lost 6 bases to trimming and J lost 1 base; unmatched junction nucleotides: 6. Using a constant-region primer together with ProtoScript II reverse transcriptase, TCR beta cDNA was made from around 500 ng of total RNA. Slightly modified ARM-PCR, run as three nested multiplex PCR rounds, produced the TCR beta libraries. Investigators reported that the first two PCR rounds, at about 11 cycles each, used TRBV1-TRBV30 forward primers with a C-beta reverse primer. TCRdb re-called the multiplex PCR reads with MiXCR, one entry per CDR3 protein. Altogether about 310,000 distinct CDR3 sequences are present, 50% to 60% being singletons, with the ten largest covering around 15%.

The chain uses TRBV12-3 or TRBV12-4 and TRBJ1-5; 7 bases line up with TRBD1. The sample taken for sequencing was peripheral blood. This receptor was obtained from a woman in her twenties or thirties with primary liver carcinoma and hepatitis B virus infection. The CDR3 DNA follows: TGTGCCAGCAGGTGGGGACAGCCAAGCAATCAGCCCCAGCATTTT. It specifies CASRWGQPSNQPQHF.